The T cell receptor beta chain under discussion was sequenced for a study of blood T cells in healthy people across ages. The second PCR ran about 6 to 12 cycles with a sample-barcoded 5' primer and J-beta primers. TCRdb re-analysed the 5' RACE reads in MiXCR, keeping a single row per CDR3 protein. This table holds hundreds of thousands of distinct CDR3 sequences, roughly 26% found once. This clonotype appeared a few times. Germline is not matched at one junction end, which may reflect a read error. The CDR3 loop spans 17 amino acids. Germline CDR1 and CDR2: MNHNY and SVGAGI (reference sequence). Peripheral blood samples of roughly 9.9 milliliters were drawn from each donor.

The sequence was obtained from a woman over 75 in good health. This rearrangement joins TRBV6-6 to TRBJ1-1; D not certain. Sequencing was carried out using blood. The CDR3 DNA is TGTACCAGCAGTTACTCGCGGGCCACGGCTTTAAACACTGAAGCTTTCTTT. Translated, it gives CTSSYSRATALNTEAFF.